What follows is one TCR beta chain and its context. The antigen remains unidentified. Under the authors' procedure: As immunoSEQ supplied junction-only sequences (without quality scores), filtering differed. The data were produced by immunoSEQ multiplex PCR, yet TCRdb's version contains in-frame clones alone and is incomplete. V, J and clone size are taken as reported in that table, and D and trimming were inferred from the DNA itself. The repertoire holds approximately 1.5 million clones, with approximately 98.5% as singletons. This sample was taken from a study of shared clonotypes between healthy human individuals. Overall study results and limits: Among donors, sharing of clonotypes was expected to be affected by sequencing depth.

The source is a man aged 25 to 40 in good health. Sequencing input: naive CD4+ T cells sorted from blood. Subset denoted: CD45RA+ positively selected.

CDR3 sequence reads: CASRFTRAGDTQYF. For the CDR3, the DNA is TGTGCCAGCAGGTTCACCCGGGCGGGCGATACGCAGTATTTT. The chain carries TRBV7-2 and TRBJ2-3; TRBD2 is a possible D gene (5 bases). Trimming took 6 bases from V and 6 from J, leaving 16 bases between them. Germline CDR1 is SGHTA and CDR2 is FQGNSA. The CDR3 runs to 14 residues.